The entry that follows covers one T cell receptor (beta chain) sequence. Its target is unknown. These data are taken from a study of OX40 agonist ivuxolimab in advanced cancers. Notes on the study in general: The antigen specificity of the peripheral T cells (those that were expanded) was not determined. Among the lowest peripheral clonal expansion occurred in 0.1-3.0 mg/kg partial responders.

Profiled with immunoSEQ multiplex PCR; TCRdb holds only in-frame clones, not every one. Of 65,000 to 80,000 clones listed, around 86% are singletons. Germline V gene lookup returns CDR1 MRHNA and CDR2 SNTAGT. The CDR3 sequence is 14 residues long. Trimming pared 5 bases from V and 8 bases from J, leaving 15 bases between. Here the sequenced sample was CD4+ or CD8+ T cells sorted from blood, taken in a trial of the OX40 agonist ivuxolimab. The chain links TRBV6-4 to TRBJ2-2, with TRBD1 as a possible D gene (6 bases). The sequence derives from an adult with an advanced solid tumor such as melanoma, head and neck, liver or kidney cancer. CDR3 DNA sequence: TGTGCCAGCAGTCCCACCTACAGGGCTGGGGAGCTGTTTTTT. Protein: CASSPTYRAGELFF.